The clone carrying this TCR beta chain was counted once. The record originates from a study of blood T cell repertoires in COVID-19. As for the study in general: The study drew acute and convalescent COVID-19 samples from the United States, Italy and Spain. Nucleic acid was either cDNA or gDNA, and it came from T cells, B-cell-depleted T cells, or PBMCs.

Original processing methods: By means of reference gene primer amplification, nucleated cell counts were estimated. Here immunoSEQ multiplex PCR was the method, and the copy in TCRdb shows in-frame clones only, minus some. That table supplies the V and J calls and clone size; D and trimming were determined from the DNA. Seen here are some 320,000 clones, 88% observed once, and the top ten hold 5.5% to 8%. The sequence derives from a woman in her twenties or thirties who had recovered from COVID-19. What was sequenced was peripheral blood.

The DNA of the CDR3 is TGTGCCAGCAGACTAGGGGGCGGTGGCTACACCTTC. Amino acid sequence: CASRLGGGGYTF. The chain employs TRBV25-1 and TRBJ1-2; 7 bases line up with TRBD1. V lost 6 bases and J lost 7; bases outside the gene matches: 5. The CDR3 has 12 amino acids. The germline V gene has CDR1 MGHDK and CDR2 SYGVNS.